These 31 T cell receptor beta chains originate from one sample sequenced in a study of T cell repertoires in cytomegalovirus infection. One entry per CDR3 protein, called by TCRdb with MiXCR from the reads. This table has under 800,000 distinct CDR3 sequences, 20% to 25% appearing once. Sequenced sample: CD8+ T cells from PBMCs. These receptor sequences come from a human donor in good health (CMV status not recorded). Some clones in this sample may be carry-over from other donors' samples.

This clonotype was seen at least ten times. The chain joins TRBV6-5 to TRBJ1-1, with D possibly being TRBD1 (5 bases). There are 11 residues in the CDR3. Deletions cut 5 bases from V and 7 bases from J, with 8 bases between. CDR1 is MNHEY and CDR2 is SVGAGI in the germline V gene. The CDR3 is CASSRDREAFF. The DNA of the CDR3 is TGTGCCAGCAGTCGGGACCGTGAAGCTTTCTTT.

This clonotype was counted only a few times. This chain joins TRBV7-9 and TRBJ2-2; D remains ambiguous. Trimming removed 0 bases from V and 4 bases from J, with 12 bases in between. CDR1 is SEHNR and CDR2 is FQNEAQ in the germline V gene (reference sequence). CDR3 length: 16 residues. In nucleotides, the CDR3 is TGTGCCAGCAGCTTAGCCCGGCAGAGTTTCACCGGGGAGCTGTTTTTT. Protein: CASSLARQSFTGELFF.

In this sample, this clonotype turned up a few times. This chain joins TRBV20-1 and TRBJ1-2, with D possibly TRBD1 on 6 matching bases. The germline V gene encodes CDR1 DFQATT and CDR2 SNEGSKA (reference sequence). Between the trimmed V and J ends, which lost 0 bases and 4 bases, there was a span of 9 bases. The CDR3 runs to 13 residues. Here the CDR3 DNA reads TGCAGTGCTAGAGACAGGGACACCTATGGCTACACCTTC. Its translation: CSARDRDTYGYTF.

A remark on this clonotype: Relative to the germline gene, one junction end is altered; a read error may explain this. The V call is TRBV28, the J call TRBJ2-7, with 10 bases identical to TRBD1. The CDR3 extends over 16 amino acids. CDR1 and CDR2 from the germline V gene are MDHEN and SYDVKM. CDR3 protein: CASSLPGTGEFYEQDF. CDR3 sequence (DNA): TGTGCCAGCAGTTTACCCGGGACAGGGGAATTCTACGAGCAGGACTTC.

This clonotype was seen more than once but under ten times. Germline and junction disagree at one end, which may indicate a read error. The chain uses TRBV19 and TRBJ2-1; 16 bases agree with TRBD2. CDR1 LNHDA and CDR2 SQIVND come from the germline V gene (reference sequence). This CDR3 contains 17 residues. Here the CDR3 DNA reads TGTGCCAGTATTCCAGGGACTAGCGGGGGGGGCTACGATGAGCAGTTCTTC. Translated, it gives CASIPGTSGGGYDEQFF.

On this clonotype: This clone may be a read error of a much larger clone one base away. This chain joins TRBV7-3 and TRBJ1-2, with D perhaps TRBD1 (5 bases). The CDR3 spans 16 residues. With 3 bases removed from V and 5 bases from J, the gap between germline ends came to 19 bases. Germline assignment: CDR1 SGHTA and CDR2 FQGTGA. The CDR3 DNA follows: TGTGCCAGCAGCTTGTCCAACTTTGGGGGTCCGTATGGCTACACCTTC. It encodes CASSLSNFGGPYGYTF.

Many counts were recorded for this clonotype. The rearrangement uses TRBV28 and TRBJ1-5, with 7 positions matching TRBD1. The germline V gene encodes CDR1 MDHEN and CDR2 SYDVKM. The CDR3 is 17 amino acids. The ends lost 7 bases at V and 0 bases at J; junction bases unmatched: 12. The DNA of the CDR3 is TGTGCCAGCACCGAGACAGGGTACCCTTATAGCAATCAGCCCCAGCATTTT. It translates to CASTETGYPYSNQPQHF. Full variable domain (outside the CDR3, taken from reference TRBV28 and TRBJ1-5): DVKVTQSSRYLVKRTGEKVFLECVQDMDHENMFWYRQDPGLGLRLIYFSYDVKMKEKGDIPEGYSVSREKKERFSLILESASTNQTSMYLCASTETGYPYSNQPQHFGDGTRLSIL.

This clonotype was counted only a few times. V is TRBV6-2 or TRBV6-3 and J is TRBJ2-7, with 8 nucleotides matching TRBD2. Germline V gives CDR1 MNHEY, CDR2 SVGEGT. Trimming removed 6 bases from V and 3 bases from J; junction bases left unmatched: 10. CDR3 size: 15 residues. CDR3 amino acids: CASSGLGREGYEQYV. The CDR3, as DNA: TGTGCCAGCAGCGGACTGGGACGGGAGGGCTACGAGCAGTACGTC.

This clonotype was seen many times. The genes are TRBV12-5 and TRBJ2-3, with D possibly matching TRBD2 (6 bases). This CDR3 contains 17 residues. Between the trimmed V and J ends, which lost 1 base and 2 bases, there was a span of 16 bases. The V gene's germline CDR1 is LGHNT and CDR2 FRNRAP. The CDR3 DNA reads as TGTGCTAGTGGTTTGGCCCGGGGCCAGGACTACACAGATACGCAGTATTTT. The encoded protein is CASGLARGQDYTDTQYF.

This clonotype was seen ten or more times. V is TRBV19 and J is TRBJ1-5; TRBD1 is a possible D gene (5 bases). This CDR3 region has 14 residues. Germline V gene lookup returns CDR1 LNHDA and CDR2 SQIVND (reference sequence). V was clipped by 2 bases and J by 5 bases, with 10 bases between them. The CDR3 protein is CASSIWQGDQPQHF. CDR3 nucleotides: TGTGCCAGTAGTATATGGCAGGGCGATCAGCCCCAGCATTTT.

This clonotype has ten or more counts. The CDR3 DNA reads TGTGCCAGCAGTTTATCAGGGTTCGCCTACGAGCAGTACTTC. It specifies CASSLSGFAYEQYF. The chain is built from TRBV27 and TRBJ2-7; D unresolved. In germline, CDR1 is MNHEY, CDR2 SMNVEV (reference sequence). Trimming took off 0 bases at V and 2 bases at J, with 8 bases between the two ends. The CDR3 totals 14 residues.

V gene TRBV6-6 combines with J gene TRBJ2-1; 9 nucleotides match TRBD2. V was clipped by 5 bases and J by 8 bases; unmatched bases: 10. There are 15 residues in the CDR3. Looked up from germline, CDR1 is MNHNY and CDR2 is SVGAGI (reference sequence). The DNA of the CDR3 is TGTGCCAGCAGTCCCGGCGGGGGGGCCGGGGATGAGCAGTTCTTC. It translates to CASSPGGGAGDEQFF.

The chain couples TRBV29-1 to TRBJ2-7; the D is unclear. The CDR3 length is 13 residues. Germline-derived CDR1 and CDR2 are SQVTM and ANQGSEA. V dropped 1 base and J dropped 5 bases, with 12 bases sitting between them. CDR3 region: CSVEGVRPHEQYF. The DNA for the CDR3 is TGCAGCGTTGAAGGGGTCAGACCGCACGAGCAGTACTTC.

This chain connects TRBV2 to TRBJ2-4, with 8 bases fitting TRBD1. V gave up 7 bases and J gave up 6 bases; unmatched junction bases: 11. Germline assignment: CDR1 SNHLY and CDR2 FYNNEI. The CDR3 extends over 15 amino acids. The DNA for the CDR3 is TGTGCCAGCACCGACAGGGGAAGGTTCGGAAACATTCAGTACTTC. It is translated as CASTDRGRFGNIQYF.

This clonotype turned up a few times. This chain links TRBV18 with TRBJ2-2; D remains ambiguous. This CDR3 is built from 13 residues. CDR1 is KGHSH and CDR2 is LQKENI in the germline V gene. V was cut by 3 bases and J by 7 bases, with 9 bases left in between. In DNA form, the CDR3 reads TGTGCCAGCTCACCCTCCGTTATCGGGGAGCTGTTTTTT. Residues: CASSPSVIGELFF.

This clonotype occurred a few times. The V and J genes are TRBV6-5 and TRBJ1-4, with D perhaps TRBD1 (5 bases). Per germline, CDR1 MNHEY and CDR2 SVGAGI. There are 15 residues in the CDR3. V was cut by 0 bases and J by 6 bases, with 11 bases left in between. In DNA, the CDR3 is TGTGCCAGCAGTTACTCTTATCAAGGGGATGAAAAACTGTTTTTT. It specifies CASSYSYQGDEKLFF.

J is TRBJ2-7 and V is TRBV20-1; possible D gene TRBD2, 5 bases. The V and J ends lost 3 bases and 3 bases respectively, with 15 bases between them. Per the germline V gene, CDR1 is DFQATT and CDR2 is SNEGSKA (reference sequence). There are 14 residues in the CDR3. CDR3 region: CSARPTGKVYEQYF. DNA of the CDR3: TGCAGTGCTAGGCCCACGGGGAAGGTCTACGAGCAGTACTTC.

A few counts support this clonotype. This chain uses TRBV19 with TRBJ1-1, with D unclear. Germline V gene sequence: CDR1 LNHDA, CDR2 SQIVND (reference sequence). V lost 4 bases to trimming and J lost 3 bases, with 15 bases between them. CDR3 length equals 15 residues. The CDR3 nucleotides read TGTGCCAGTAGTACCCCCCTTCGGGGAGACACTGAAGCTTTCTTT. Protein product: CASSTPLRGDTEAFF.

This clonotype was detected a few times. The V call is TRBV11-2, the J call TRBJ2-1, with TRBD1 identical over 7 bases. With V trimmed by 4 bases and J by 10 bases, 31 bases remained unmatched. CDR3 length: 21 residues. Germline CDR1 is SGHAT and CDR2 is FQNNGV. CDR3 sequence: CASSSYGAVTLWGQFGNEQFF. CDR3 bases: TGTGCCAGCAGCTCTTACGGAGCTGTAACATTGTGGGGACAGTTTGGCAACGAGCAGTTCTTC.

Remarks on this clonotype: A read error is possible here, since a much larger clone lies one base away. CDR3 nucleotide sequence: TGTGCCAGTAGTGGCCGACGAGGACTAGTGGCCATATCCTACAATGAGCAGTTCTTC. Translating it yields CASSGRRGLVAISYNEQFF. The rearrangement joins TRBV19 to TRBJ2-1; TRBD2 agrees at 7 bases. This CDR3 comprises 19 residues. V lost 5 bases, J lost 1 base, and 17 bases stayed unmatched. Germline CDR1 LNHDA, CDR2 SQIVND (reference sequence).

The chain recombines TRBV20-1 with TRBJ1-6, with D hard to call. In germline, CDR1 is DFQATT, CDR2 SNEGSKA (reference sequence). The CDR3 loop spans 16 amino acids. The V end was cut by 1 base, the J end by 7 bases, with 17 bases between. DNA of the CDR3: TGCAGTGCTAGAGGGCTGGAGGGATTTCGGAATTCACCCCTCCACTTT. Translation gives CSARGLEGFRNSPLHF.

Note on this clonotype: A much larger clone is a single base away; this may be a read error. The rearrangement uses TRBV7-3 and TRBJ2-6, with a possible D match to TRBD2 (5 bases). Germline CDR1 and CDR2: SGHTA and FQGTGA. CDR3 length equals 16 residues. The CDR3, as DNA: TGTGCCAGCAGCCTAACGGGGAGCTCTGGGACCAACGTCCTGACTTTC. Translating it yields CASSLTGSSGTNVLTF.

The chain carries TRBV10-3 and TRBJ2-1, with TRBD2 matching 8 bases. The germline CDR1 and CDR2 sequences are ENHRY and SYGVKD. This CDR3 has 13 residues. Germline trimming cut 7 bases from V and 5 bases from J; bases unmatched to any gene: 4. CDR3: CAIMGLGNNEQFF. The DNA of the CDR3 is TGTGCCATCATGGGACTAGGGAACAATGAGCAGTTCTTC.

Ten or more counts support this clonotype. The genes are TRBV12-3 or TRBV12-4 and TRBJ2-3, with D perhaps TRBD1 or TRBD2 (5 bases each). V was trimmed by 5 bases and J by 6 bases, leaving 15 bases between them. The CDR3 has 14 residues. The CDR3 DNA sequence: TGTGCCAGCAGTCGGGACGGCGCCTGGGATACGCAGTATTTT. Amino acids: CASSRDGAWDTQYF.

This clonotype was seen more than once but under ten times. The chain uses TRBV6-2 or TRBV6-3 and TRBJ2-3; 10 positions agree with TRBD2. The CDR3 loop spans 17 amino acids. With 0 bases clipped from V and 4 bases from J, the junction kept 7 bases outside the gene matches. The germline gives CDR1 MNHEY, CDR2 SVGEGT. The CDR3: CASSYSTSGGAPDTQYF. The CDR3 nucleotides are TGTGCCAGCAGTTACTCGACCAGCGGGGGGGCCCCAGATACGCAGTATTTT.

The rearrangement uses TRBV19 and TRBJ2-1; weak D call: TRBD1 (6 bases). The CDR3 is 16 amino acids. The V end lost 3 bases, the J end lost 8 bases, and 20 bases lay between the germline ends. CDR1 LNHDA and CDR2 SQIVND come from the germline V gene (reference sequence). CDR3 nucleotides: TGTGCCAGTAGTATGAGGGCGTGGGGGCGTTGGGATGAGCAGTTCTTC. As protein: CASSMRAWGRWDEQFF.

This clonotype was counted only a few times. This chain connects TRBV19 to TRBJ1-1; D ambiguous. Germline CDR1 and CDR2: LNHDA and SQIVND (reference sequence). V lost 1 base and J 5 bases, leaving 8 bases between the germline ends. This CDR3 region has 13 residues. The CDR3 loop is CASSIGLGTEAFF. CDR3 nucleotides: TGTGCCAGTAGTATAGGCCTAGGGACTGAAGCTTTCTTT.

This clonotype was observed at least ten times. The genes are TRBV7-6 and TRBJ1-4; TRBD1 matches 9 bases. Trimming removed 5 bases from V and 6 bases from J; junction bases left unmatched: 4. This CDR3 has 14 residues. Germline CDR1 is SGHVS and CDR2 is FNYEAQ. CDR3 DNA sequence: TGTGCCAGCAGCGTCTACAGGGGGCATGAAAAACTGTTTTTT. It specifies CASSVYRGHEKLFF.

This clonotype was detected ten times or more. The rearrangement links TRBV28 to TRBJ1-3; no clear D. Germline loops: CDR1 MDHEN, CDR2 SYDVKM. This CDR3 comprises 15 residues. V was pared by 2 bases and J by 0 bases, with 8 bases between. CDR3 region: CASSLNLHSGNTIYF. CDR3 sequence (DNA): TGTGCCAGCAGTTTAAATCTACACTCTGGAAACACCATATATTTT.

This clonotype was found many times. V and J are TRBV12-3 or TRBV12-4 and TRBJ2-4, with D possibly being TRBD1 (6 bases). V was clipped by 7 bases and J by 5 bases, with 18 bases between them. The CDR3 has 15 amino acids. The CDR3 sequence is CASTSQGLGENIQYF. DNA for the CDR3: TGTGCCAGCACCTCACAGGGCTTGGGAGAAAACATTCAGTACTTC.

This clonotype came up many times. The chain employs TRBV7-2 and TRBJ1-1, with 7 nucleotides matching TRBD1. The germline gives CDR1 SGHTA, CDR2 FQGNSA. The trim removed 2 bases at V and 4 bases at J, leaving 4 bases unmatched. CDR3 length: 14 residues. CDR3 amino acids: CASSLMGQFTEAFF. The CDR3 DNA sequence: TGTGCCAGCAGCTTAATGGGACAGTTCACTGAAGCTTTCTTT.